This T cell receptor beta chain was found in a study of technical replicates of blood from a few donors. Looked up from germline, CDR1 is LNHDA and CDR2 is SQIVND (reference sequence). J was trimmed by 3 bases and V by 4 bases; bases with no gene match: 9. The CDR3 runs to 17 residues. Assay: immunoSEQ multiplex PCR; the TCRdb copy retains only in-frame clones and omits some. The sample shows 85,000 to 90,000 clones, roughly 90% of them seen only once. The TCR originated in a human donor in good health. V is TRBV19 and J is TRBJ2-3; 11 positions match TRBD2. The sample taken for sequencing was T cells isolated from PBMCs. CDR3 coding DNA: TGTGCCAGTAGTACCACCCGACTAGCGGGGACAACAGATACGCAGTATTTT. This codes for CASSTTRLAGTTDTQYF.